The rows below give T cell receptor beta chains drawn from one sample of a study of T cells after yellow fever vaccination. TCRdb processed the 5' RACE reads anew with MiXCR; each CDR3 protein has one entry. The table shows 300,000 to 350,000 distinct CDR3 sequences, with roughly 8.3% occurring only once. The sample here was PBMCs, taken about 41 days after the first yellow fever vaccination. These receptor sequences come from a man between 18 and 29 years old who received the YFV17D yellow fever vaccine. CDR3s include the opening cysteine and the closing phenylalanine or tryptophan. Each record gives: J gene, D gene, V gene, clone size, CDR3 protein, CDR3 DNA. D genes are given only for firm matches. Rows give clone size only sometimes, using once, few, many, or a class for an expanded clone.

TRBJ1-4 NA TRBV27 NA CASCGGGPATNEKLFF TGTGCCAGCTGCGGGGGGGGTCCAGCAACTAATGAAAAACTGTTTTTT
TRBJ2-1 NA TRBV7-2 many CASSPLFTGREEQFF TGTGCCAGCAGCCCACTTTTCACGGGGCGTGAGGAGCAGTTCTTC
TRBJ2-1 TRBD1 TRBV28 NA CASRTNRDRGSYEQFF TGTGCCAGCAGGACAAACCGGGACAGGGGTAGTTATGAGCAGTTCTTC
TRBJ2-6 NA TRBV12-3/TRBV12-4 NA CAFSVGEYTAGANVLTF TGTGCCTTCAGCGTGGGGGAATACACTGCTGGGGCCAACGTCCTGACTTTC
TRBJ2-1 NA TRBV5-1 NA CASSLAGGIDEQFF TGCGCCAGCAGCTTGGCCGGTGGGATAGACGAGCAGTTCTTC
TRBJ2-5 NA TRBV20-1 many CSAVGPMVETQYF TGCAGTGCCGTCGGGCCCATGGTGGAGACCCAGTACTTC
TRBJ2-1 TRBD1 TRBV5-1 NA CASRMGQGNEQFF TGCGCCAGCAGAATGGGACAGGGGAATGAGCAGTTCTTC
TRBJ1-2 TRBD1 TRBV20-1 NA CSAGDRGRTF TGCAGTGCCGGCGACAGGGGCCGCACCTTC
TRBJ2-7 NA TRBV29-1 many CSVHEGLNYEQYF TGCAGCGTCCACGAGGGGCTTAACTACGAGCAGTACTTC
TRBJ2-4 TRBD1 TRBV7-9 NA CASSLGTARNIQYF TGTGCCAGCAGCTTGGGGACAGCAAGGAACATTCAGTACTTC
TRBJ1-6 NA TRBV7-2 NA CASSLTATYNSPLHF TGTGCCAGCAGCTTAACGGCTACCTATAATTCACCCCTCCACTTT
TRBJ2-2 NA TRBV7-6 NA CASTQGNTGELFF TGTGCCAGCACTCAGGGGAACACCGGGGAGCTGTTTTTT
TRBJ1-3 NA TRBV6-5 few CASSYMSTGNTIYF TGTGCCAGCAGTTATATGTCAACTGGAAACACCATATATTTT
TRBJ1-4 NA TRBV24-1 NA CATSEPGSSEKLFF TGTGCCACCAGTGAGCCCGGATCGTCCGAAAAACTGTTTTTT
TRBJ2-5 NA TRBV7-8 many CASTKPRGETQYF TGTGCCAGCACCAAACCCAGGGGAGAGACCCAGTACTTC
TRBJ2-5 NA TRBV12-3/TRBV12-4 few CASSDRRRETQYF TGTGCCAGCAGTGACAGGAGGAGGGAGACCCAGTACTTC
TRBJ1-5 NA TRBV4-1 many CASSQEFGANQPQHF TGCGCCAGCAGCCAAGAGTTTGGAGCTAATCAGCCCCAGCATTTT
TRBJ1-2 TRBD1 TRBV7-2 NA CASSLARDRETYGYTF TGTGCCAGCAGCTTAGCCAGGGACAGGGAAACGTATGGCTACACCTTC
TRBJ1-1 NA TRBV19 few CASIRWQGIGNTEAFF TGTGCCAGTATCCGTTGGCAGGGGATCGGGAACACTGAAGCTTTCTTT
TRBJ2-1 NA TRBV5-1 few CASSLVGATYNEQFF TGCGCCAGCAGCTTGGTAGGGGCGACCTACAATGAGCAGTTCTTC
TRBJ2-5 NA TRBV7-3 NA CASSSRGIQETQYF TGTGCCAGCAGCTCCCGAGGGATCCAAGAGACCCAGTACTTC
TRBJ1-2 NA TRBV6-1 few CASRVEGGDDYGYTF TGTGCCAGCAGGGTAGAAGGGGGTGACGACTATGGCTACACCTTC
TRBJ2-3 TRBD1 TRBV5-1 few CASSLYGTGADTQYF TGCGCCAGCAGCTTGTACGGGACAGGGGCGGATACGCAGTATTTT
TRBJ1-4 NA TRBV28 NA CASSWASVATNEKLFF TGTGCCAGCAGCTGGGCCTCCGTTGCAACTAATGAAAAACTGTTTTTT
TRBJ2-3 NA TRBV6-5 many CASSPRGGAGTDTQYF TGTGCCAGCAGCCCAAGGGGGGGCGCGGGCACAGATACGCAGTATTTT
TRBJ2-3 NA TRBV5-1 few CASSLEAGGTDTQYF TGCGCCAGCAGCTTGGAGGCAGGGGGCACAGATACGCAGTATTTT
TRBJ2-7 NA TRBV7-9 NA CASRPRDTSSYEQYF TGTGCCAGCCGGCCCCGGGACACATCCTCCTACGAGCAGTACTTC
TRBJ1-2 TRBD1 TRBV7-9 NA CASGRTDRGRGEGYTF TGTGCCAGCGGTAGGACCGACAGGGGGCGAGGAGAAGGCTACACCTTC
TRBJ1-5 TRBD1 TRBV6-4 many CASSPSGAGGQPQHF TGTGCCAGCAGCCCCTCAGGGGCAGGGGGGCAGCCCCAGCATTTT
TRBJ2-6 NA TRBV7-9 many CASSKQGGGANVLTF TGTGCCAGCAGCAAACAGGGCGGGGGGGCCAACGTCCTGACTTTC
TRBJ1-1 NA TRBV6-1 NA CASCQTGWTEAFF TGTGCCAGTTGTCAGACAGGATGGACTGAAGCTTTCTTT
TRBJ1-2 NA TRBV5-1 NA CASSPDGGGGGYTF TGCGCCAGCAGCCCGGATGGGGGAGGCGGTGGCTACACCTTC
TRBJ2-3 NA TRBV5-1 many CASSSQGGSDTQYF TGCGCCAGCAGCTCCCAGGGGGGGTCAGATACGCAGTATTTT
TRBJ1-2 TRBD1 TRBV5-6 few CASSLEDRVGYGYTF TGTGCCAGCAGCTTGGAGGACAGGGTGGGCTATGGCTACACCTTC
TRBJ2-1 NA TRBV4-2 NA CASSQVRADSSYNEQFF TGTGCCAGCAGCCAAGTTAGGGCGGACAGCTCCTACAATGAGCAGTTCTTC
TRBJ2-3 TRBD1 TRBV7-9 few CASSSWTGPADTQYF TGTGCCAGCAGCTCCTGGACAGGGCCCGCAGATACGCAGTATTTT
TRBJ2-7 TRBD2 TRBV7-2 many CASSLPSGGPSTYEQYF TGTGCCAGCAGCTTACCTAGCGGGGGCCCCTCGACTTACGAGCAGTACTTC
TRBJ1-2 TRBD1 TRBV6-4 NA CASSPDRGRGYTF TGTGCCAGCAGCCCGGACAGGGGGAGAGGCTACACCTTC
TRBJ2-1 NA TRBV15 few CATSRETGHGPLEQFF TGTGCCACCAGCAGAGAAACGGGACACGGACCTCTGGAGCAGTTCTTC
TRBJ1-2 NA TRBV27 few CASSLLGGLRDGYTF TGTGCCAGCAGTTTATTGGGGGGGTTGCGGGATGGCTACACCTTC
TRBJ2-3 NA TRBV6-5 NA CASRRGEKTQYF TGTGCCAGCAGAAGGGGGGAGAAAACGCAGTATTTT
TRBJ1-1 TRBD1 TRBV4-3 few CASSQIRRTGQGTEAFF TGCGCCAGCAGCCAAATCCGACGGACAGGGCAGGGCACTGAAGCTTTCTTT
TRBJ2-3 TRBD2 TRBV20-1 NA CSARPSGGTDRTDTQYF TGCAGTGCTAGACCGAGCGGGGGGACCGATCGCACAGATACGCAGTATTTT
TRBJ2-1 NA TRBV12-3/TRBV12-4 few CASSLGQGIHEQFF TGTGCCAGCAGTTTGGGGCAGGGGATCCATGAGCAGTTCTTC
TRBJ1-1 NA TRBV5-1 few CASSLNRDTTEAFF TGCGCCAGCAGCTTAAACAGGGACACCACTGAAGCTTTCTTT
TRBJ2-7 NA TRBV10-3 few CAIRPTGNDEQYF TGTGCCATCAGGCCCACAGGGAACGACGAGCAGTACTTC
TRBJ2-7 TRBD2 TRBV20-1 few CSATLAGGPPYEQYF TGCAGTGCTACACTAGCGGGGGGCCCCCCCTACGAGCAGTACTTC
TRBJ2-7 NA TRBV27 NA CASSWSFSSYEQYF TGTGCCAGCAGTTGGTCCTTTTCTTCCTACGAGCAGTACTTC
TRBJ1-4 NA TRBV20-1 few CSARDVAQNEKLFF TGCAGTGCTAGAGATGTGGCCCAGAATGAAAAACTGTTTTTT
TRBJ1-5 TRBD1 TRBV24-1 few CATSDSDRGRNQPQHF TGTGCCACCAGTGATTCTGACAGGGGGCGAAATCAGCCCCAGCATTTT
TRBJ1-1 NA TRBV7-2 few CASSPSARGPEAFF TGTGCCAGCAGCCCGTCGGCTCGTGGCCCTGAAGCTTTCTTT
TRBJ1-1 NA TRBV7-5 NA CISVSAGSGWALNTEAFF NA
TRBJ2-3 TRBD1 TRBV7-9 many CASSSTGTTDTQYF TGTGCCAGCAGCTCGACAGGGACCACAGATACGCAGTATTTT
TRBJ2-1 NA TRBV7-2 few CASRPGSVDGEQFF TGTGCCAGCCGGCCCGGGTCAGTAGACGGTGAGCAGTTCTTC